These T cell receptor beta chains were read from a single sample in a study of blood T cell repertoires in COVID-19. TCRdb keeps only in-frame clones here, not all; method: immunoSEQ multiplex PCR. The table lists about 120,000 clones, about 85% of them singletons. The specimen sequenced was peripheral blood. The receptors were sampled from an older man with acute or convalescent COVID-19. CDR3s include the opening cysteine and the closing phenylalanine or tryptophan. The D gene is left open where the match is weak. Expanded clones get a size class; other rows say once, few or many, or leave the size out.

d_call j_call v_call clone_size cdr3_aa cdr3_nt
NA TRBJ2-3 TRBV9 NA CASSVAGGGKAGTDTQYF TGTGCCAGCAGCGTAGCGGGTGGAGGAAAGGCCGGCACAGATACGCAGTATTTT
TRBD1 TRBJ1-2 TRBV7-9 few CASSLPDRGWYGYTF TGTGCCAGCAGCTTACCGGACAGGGGATGGTATGGCTACACCTTC
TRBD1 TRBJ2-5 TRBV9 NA CASSVGGQQETQYF TGTGCCAGCAGCGTAGGGGGACAGCAAGAGACCCAGTACTTC
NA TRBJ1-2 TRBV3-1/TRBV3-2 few CASSQDLGRAGGYTF TGTGCCAGCAGCCAAGATTTGGGGAGGGCAGGCGGCTACACCTTC
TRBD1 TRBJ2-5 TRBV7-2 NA CASSTRTGRSQETQYF TGTGCCAGCAGCACCCGGACAGGGCGTTCGCAAGAGACCCAGTACTTC
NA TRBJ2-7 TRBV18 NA CASSPSTGSYEQYF TGTGCCAGCTCACCTTCGACGGGCTCCTACGAGCAGTACTTC
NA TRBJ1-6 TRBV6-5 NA CASSYRPGQENSPLHF TGTGCCAGCAGTTACAGACCAGGGCAGGAGAATTCACCCCTCCACTTT
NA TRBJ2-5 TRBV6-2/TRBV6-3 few CASSPYYTGIQETQYF TGTGCCAGCAGTCCCTATTATACAGGGATCCAAGAGACCCAGTACTTC
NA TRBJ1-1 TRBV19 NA CASSMFRENTEAFF TGTGCCAGTAGTATGTTTCGGGAGAACACTGAAGCTTTCTTT
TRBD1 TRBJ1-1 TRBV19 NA CAINRGPGTEAFF TGTGCCATTAACAGGGGGCCGGGCACTGAAGCTTTCTTT
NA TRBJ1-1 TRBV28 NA CASRNGGGGKTEAFF TGTGCCAGCAGGAACGGCGGCGGGGGAAAGACTGAAGCTTTCTTT
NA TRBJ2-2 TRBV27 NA CASSFLVTGELFF TGTGCCAGCAGTTTCCTAGTAACCGGGGAGCTGTTTTTT
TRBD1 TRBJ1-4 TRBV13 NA CASSQQGGSNEKLFF TGTGCCAGCAGTCAACAGGGGGGATCTAATGAAAAACTGTTTTTT
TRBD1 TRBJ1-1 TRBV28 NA CASYLSGGAVRGSEAFF TGTGCCAGCTACCTCTCAGGGGGCGCGGTGAGGGGGTCTGAAGCTTTCTTT
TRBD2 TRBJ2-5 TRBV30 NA CAWRGLAGGERETQYF TGTGCCTGGAGAGGGCTAGCGGGAGGGGAGAGGGAGACCCAGTACTTC
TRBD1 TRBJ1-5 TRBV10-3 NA CAISDSWTGSYQPQHF TGTGCCATCAGTGATAGCTGGACAGGGAGCTATCAGCCCCAGCATTTT
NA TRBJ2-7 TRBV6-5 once CASSSSWGAGESQYF TGTGCCAGCAGCTCGTCTTGGGGGGCGGGGGAGTCGCAGTACTTC
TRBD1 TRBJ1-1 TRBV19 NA CATLGGQGGLNTEAFF TGTGCCACCCTCGGGGGACAGGGGGGATTGAACACTGAAGCTTTCTTT
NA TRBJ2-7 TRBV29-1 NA CSVEVQGSEQYF TGCAGCGTTGAAGTGCAGGGTAGCGAGCAGTACTTC
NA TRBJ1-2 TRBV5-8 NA CASSPTQYSGYTF TGTGCCAGCAGCCCCACTCAGTACAGTGGCTACACCTTC
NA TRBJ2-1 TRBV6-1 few CASSENSFNNEQFF TGTGCCAGCAGTGAGAACAGCTTTAACAATGAGCAGTTCTTC
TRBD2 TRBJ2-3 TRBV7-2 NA CASSQGLAGSAQYTQYF TGTGCCAGCAGCCAAGGACTAGCGGGATCAGCACAATATACGCAGTATTTT
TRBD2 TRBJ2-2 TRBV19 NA CASSRLAGGLNTGELFF TGTGCCAGTAGTAGACTAGCGGGGGGTCTGAACACCGGGGAGCTGTTTTTT
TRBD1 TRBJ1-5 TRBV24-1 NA CATSDPMTGAANQPQHF TGTGCCACCAGTGACCCCATGACAGGGGCCGCCAATCAGCCCCAGCATTTT
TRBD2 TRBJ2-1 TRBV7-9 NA CASSFGGSGGASYNEQFF TGTGCCAGCAGCTTCGGTGGTAGCGGGGGGGCCTCCTACAATGAGCAGTTCTTC
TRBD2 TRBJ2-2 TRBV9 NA CASSARTSGFTGELFF TGTGCCAGCAGCGCCCGGACTAGCGGTTTCACCGGGGAGCTGTTTTTT
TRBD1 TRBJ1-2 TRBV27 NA CASSSPGTGSYGYTF TGTGCCAGCAGCAGTCCCGGGACAGGTTCCTATGGCTACACCTTC
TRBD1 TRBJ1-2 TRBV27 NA CASRTSGGKASGYTF TGTGCCAGCAGAACCTCAGGGGGCAAGGCGAGTGGCTACACCTTC
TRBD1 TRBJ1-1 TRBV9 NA CASSPGGTGGVFF TGTGCCAGCAGCCCCGGAGGGACAGGGGGTGTTTTCTTT
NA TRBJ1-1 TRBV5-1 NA CASSWTAGEGTEAFF TGCGCCAGCAGCTGGACCGCAGGGGAGGGGACTGAAGCTTTCTTT
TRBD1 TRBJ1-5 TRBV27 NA CARVRDRSLCQPQHF TGTGCCCGAGTCCGGGACAGGTCTTTATGTCAGCCCCAGCATTTT
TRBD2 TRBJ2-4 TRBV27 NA CASRELAGGSKNIQYF TGTGCCAGCAGGGAACTAGCGGGAGGGTCCAAAAACATTCAGTACTTC
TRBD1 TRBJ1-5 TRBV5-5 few CASSSDRVNQPQHF TGTGCCAGCAGCTCGGACAGGGTCAATCAGCCCCAGCATTTT
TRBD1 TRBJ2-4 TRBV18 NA CASSPETGTDIQYF TGTGCCAGCTCACCGGAGACAGGGACGGACATTCAGTACTTC
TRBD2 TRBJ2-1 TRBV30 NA CAWSVGLAGNNEQFF TGTGCCTGGAGTGTAGGGCTAGCGGGCAACAATGAGCAGTTCTTC
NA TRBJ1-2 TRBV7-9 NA CASSLSGYGYTF TGTGCCAGCAGCTTATCAGGGTATGGCTACACCTTC
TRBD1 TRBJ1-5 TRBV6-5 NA CASTSGTGGEQPQHF TGTGCCAGCACGTCCGGGACAGGGGGAGAACAGCCCCAGCATTTT
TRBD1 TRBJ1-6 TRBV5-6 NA CASSLGDRVASPLHF TGTGCCAGCAGCTTGGGGGACAGGGTGGCTTCACCCCTCCACTTT
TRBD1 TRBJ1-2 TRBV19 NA CASSIADRGSYGYTF TGTGCCAGTAGTATCGCGGACAGGGGCTCCTATGGCTACACCTTC
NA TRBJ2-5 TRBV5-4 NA CASSFGGNQETQYF TGTGCCAGCAGCTTTGGGGGGAACCAAGAGACCCAGTACTTC
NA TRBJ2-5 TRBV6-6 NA CASSYPGNQETQYF TGTGCCAGCAGTTACCCAGGGAATCAAGAGACCCAGTACTTC
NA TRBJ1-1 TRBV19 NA CASSVQGPTEAFF TGTGCCAGTAGTGTACAGGGTCCCACTGAAGCTTTCTTT
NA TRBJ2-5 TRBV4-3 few CASSRGGIEETQYF TGCGCCAGCAGCCGCGGAGGGATCGAGGAGACCCAGTACTTC
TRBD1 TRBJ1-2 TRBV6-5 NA CAGQQNYGYTF TGTGCGGGACAGCAGAACTATGGCTACACCTTC
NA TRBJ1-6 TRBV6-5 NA CASSREDNSPLHF TGTGCCAGCAGTCGCGAGGATAATTCACCCCTCCACTTT
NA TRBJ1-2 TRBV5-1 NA CASSLRQGNYGYTF TGCGCCAGCAGCTTGCGGCAGGGCAACTATGGCTACACCTTC
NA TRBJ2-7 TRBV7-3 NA CASSVHEVGEQYF TGTGCCAGCAGCGTTCACGAGGTAGGAGAGCAGTACTTC
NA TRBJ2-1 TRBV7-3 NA CASSHRPGDEQFF TGTGCCAGCAGCCATCGCCCGGGGGATGAGCAGTTCTTC
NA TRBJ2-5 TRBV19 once CASSIGGTGKETQYF TGTGCCAGTAGTATAGGAGGGACTGGAAAAGAGACCCAGTACTTC
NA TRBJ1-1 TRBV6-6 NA CASSYEGNTEAFF TGTGCCAGCAGTTACGAGGGGAACACTGAAGCTTTCTTT
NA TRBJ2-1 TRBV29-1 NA CSVEQGGNEQFF TGCAGCGTTGAGCAGGGGGGCAATGAGCAGTTCTTC
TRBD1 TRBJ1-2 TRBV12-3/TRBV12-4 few CASNRQGNYGYTF TGTGCCAGCAACAGACAGGGGAACTATGGCTACACCTTC
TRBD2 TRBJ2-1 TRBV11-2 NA CASSRERLANEQFF TGTGCCAGCAGCCGCGAGAGACTAGCCAATGAGCAGTTCTTC